This T cell receptor beta chain was sequenced during a study of T cells in Graves' hyperthyroidism and ophthalmopathy. On the study more broadly: Upon initial diagnosis and before any treatment, peripheral blood was collected.

V lost 5 bases to trimming and J lost 1 base, with 11 bases between them. The CDR3 spans 14 residues. Looked up from germline, CDR1 is SEHNR and CDR2 is FQNEAQ (reference sequence). RNA transcripts served as the template for amplifying TCR beta CDR3 regions. The HTBI primer set was used in a first-round RT-PCR of the TCR CDR3. TCRdb processed the multiplex PCR reads anew with MiXCR; each CDR3 protein has one entry. Of approximately 380,000 distinct CDR3 sequences in the sample, about 18% are singletons; the top ten hold 40%. Uncontrolled infections, other autoimmune diseases, pregnancy or lactation led to exclusion of patients. PBMCs came from 7.5 to 10 ml fresh peripheral blood. In this sample, this clonotype turned up many times.

This TCR was sampled from a man aged 18-30 years with Graves' ophthalmopathy. The rearrangement uses TRBV7-9 and TRBJ1-2, with a possible D match to TRBD1 (6 bases). The sequenced sample consisted of blood. The CDR3 DNA follows: TGTGCCAGCAGCGCTCCGGACAGTAACTATGGCTACACCTTC. This sequence encodes CASSAPDSNYGYTF.